This T cell receptor beta chain was sequenced in a study of human versus mouse CDR3 diversity and MHC coevolution. In the study overall: Between about 0.6 x 10^7 and 1.6 x 10^7 valid reads came from each sample. Findings of the study overall: Humans had the largest estimated TCR beta repertoire, some 1.5 million clonotypes. Human CDR3s averaged more deletions and insertions than mouse CDR3s. Clonal inequality was lowest in two of the three human donors.

The CDR3 length is 13 residues. CDR1 and CDR2 from the germline V gene are MNHEY and SVGAGI. A word on this clone: Its antigen is as yet unknown.

Assay used: immunoSEQ multiplex PCR; TCRdb lists only in-frame clones, some missing. Of about 77,000 clones listed, 80% to 95% are singletons. This TCR was sampled from a person aged 25 to 75 in good health. Input material: naive CD4+ T cells from blood. Specified subset: CD45RO-negative CD62L-positive naive CD4 T cells. J is TRBJ2-5 and V is TRBV6-5; 9 positions match TRBD2. The better agreement between TRBJ2-7 and the DNA end casts doubt on the J call. The CDR3 sequence is CASTAGGPYEQYF. The CDR3, as DNA: TGTGCCAGCACTGCGGGGGGGCCCTACGAGCAGTACTTC.